This TCR beta chain was sequenced for a study of identical twins' blood T cells. Worth noting for this clonotype: An end of the junction differs from the germline gene, which may be a read error.

Each TCR cDNA library carried sample-specific barcodes on both ends. Via MiXCR, TCRdb re-called the 5' RACE reads, giving one row per CDR3 protein. The table has hundreds of thousands of distinct CDR3 sequences, more than 25% seen once; the top ten hold more than 5.5%. CDR1 is MDHEN, CDR2 SYDVKM, per germline. The CDR3 loop spans 15 amino acids. Sequencing was performed on PBMCs. The chain combines TRBV28 with TRBJ2-1; D not certain. This TCR was recovered from a woman between 18 and 50 years old in good health. CDR3 DNA: TGTACCAGCAAGCTCAAACCCGATTCCTACAATGAGCAGTTCTTC. Its translation: CTSKLKPDSYNEQFF. Supplemented by reference TRBV28 and TRBJ2-1, the full variable domain reads DVKVTQSSRYLVKRTGEKVFLECVQDMDHENMFWYRQDPGLGLRLIYFSYDVKMKEKGDIPEGYSVSREKKERFSLILESASTNQTSMYLCTSKLKPDSYNEQFFGPGTRLTVL.